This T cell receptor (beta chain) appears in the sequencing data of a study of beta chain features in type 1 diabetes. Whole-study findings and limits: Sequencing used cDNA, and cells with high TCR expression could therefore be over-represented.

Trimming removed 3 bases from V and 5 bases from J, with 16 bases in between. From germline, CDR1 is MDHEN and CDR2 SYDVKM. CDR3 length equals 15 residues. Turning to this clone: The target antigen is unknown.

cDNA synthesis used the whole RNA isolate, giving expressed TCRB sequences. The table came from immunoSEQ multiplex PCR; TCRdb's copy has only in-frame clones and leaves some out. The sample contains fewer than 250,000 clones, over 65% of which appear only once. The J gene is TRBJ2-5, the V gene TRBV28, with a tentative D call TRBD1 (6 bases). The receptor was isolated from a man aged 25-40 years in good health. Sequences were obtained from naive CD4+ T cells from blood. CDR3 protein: CASSLDSRRSETQYF. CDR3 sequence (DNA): TGTGCCAGCAGTTTGGACAGCCGTCGATCTGAGACCCAGTACTTC.